This T cell receptor (beta chain) was retrieved from a study of T cell changes during pregnancy in multiple sclerosis. Clones were read by immunoSEQ multiplex PCR, and TCRdb kept only the in-frame ones, dropping some. The repertoire consists of roughly 40,000 clones, with 90% to 95% occurring once and the leading ten covering 1% to 1.5%. The V gene lost 4 bases and the J gene lost 9 bases, with 14 bases spanning the gap. CDR3 size: 14 residues. CDR1 is SGDLS and CDR2 is YYNGEE in the germline V gene. In its sample, this clone was seen once. This TCR came from a female donor with multiple sclerosis, enrolled in a pregnancy study. This material consisted of peripheral blood, taken before pregnancy. The chain uses TRBV9 and TRBJ1-6; D is possibly TRBD1 (5 bases). CDR3 DNA: TGTGCCAGCAGCCTGGAGGGGAGTGGTTCACCCCTCCACTTT. Amino acid sequence: CASSLEGSGSPLHF.